This note documents a single T cell receptor (beta chain) sequence. The sample belongs to a study of T cell changes during pregnancy in multiple sclerosis. Clones were read by immunoSEQ multiplex PCR, and TCRdb kept only the in-frame ones, dropping some. This sample yields about 59,000 clones, of which 93% are seen a single time; roughly 2.6% belongs to the top ten. The CDR3 runs to 15 residues. This chain uses TRBV1 with TRBJ2-1; the table's D gene call, TRBD2, was not cross checked with the DNA. TRBV1 is designated a pseudogene. The source material was CD8+ T cells from peripheral blood mononuclear cells, sampled in the third trimester of pregnancy. The clonotype comes from a female donor with multiple sclerosis, enrolled in a pregnancy study. The CDR3 loop is CTSSHKTSGYNEQFF. CDR3 coding DNA: TGCACCAGCAGCCATAAGACTAGCGGATACAATGAGCAGTTCTTC.